The 23 T cell receptor beta chains below come from one sample, sequenced in a study of read filtering for tumor transcriptome and immune sequencing. Molecular barcoded adaptors covering alpha/delta and beta/gamma chains were used on approximately 400 ng RNA. One entry per CDR3 protein, called by TCRdb with MiXCR from the reads. The profile shows 48,000 or so distinct CDR3 sequences, roughly 19% of them singletons. The sample taken for sequencing was a population of CD138-negative cells sorted from bone marrow. These TCRs come from a donor aged 40 or over with multiple myeloma.

In this sample, this clonotype turned up many times. The gene calls are TRBV29-1 and TRBJ2-4; D is uncertain. The germline CDR1 and CDR2 sequences are SQVTM and ANQGSEA. The V end lost 2 bases, the J end lost 0 bases, and 2 bases lay between the germline ends. The CDR3 contains 12 residues. The chain's CDR3 is CSVELAKNIQYF. CDR3 nucleotides: TGCAGCGTTGAACTAGCCAAAAACATTCAGTACTTC.

This clonotype was found many times. V usage is TRBV20-1 and J usage is TRBJ1-5; D remains ambiguous. V was trimmed by 2 bases and J by 5 bases, leaving 7 bases between them. The germline gives CDR1 DFQATT, CDR2 SNEGSKA (reference sequence). This CDR3 is 12 amino acids long. The DNA for the CDR3 is TGCAGTGCTAGAAGAGGTGATCAGCCCCAGCATTTT. Translating gives CSARRGDQPQHF.

On this clonotype itself: A read error is likely here: a far larger clone is one base away. J is TRBJ1-4 and V is TRBV29-1, with D possibly called TRBD1 or TRBD2 (5 bases each). TRBJ2-3 matches the DNA end more closely, so the J call is doubtful. The length of the CDR3 is 11 residues. Germline V gene sequence: CDR1 SQVTM, CDR2 ANQGSEA. The chain's CDR3 is CSVGDQNTQYF. In DNA, the CDR3 is TGCAGCGTTGGGGACCAGAATACGCAGTATTTT.

This clonotype was counted many times. CDR3 sequence: CASSSTSTGELFF. CDR3 coding DNA: TGTGCCAGCAGCTCGACTAGCACCGGGGAGCTGTTTTTT. The chain couples TRBV7-2 to TRBJ2-2; TRBD2 is a possible D gene (6 bases). Germline CDR1 reads SGHTA; CDR2 reads FQGNSA. Trimming took off 4 bases at V and 4 bases at J, with 7 bases between the two ends. CDR3 size: 13 residues.

On this clonotype itself: A far larger clone is one base from this, pointing to a likely read error. The rearrangement uses TRBV29-1 and TRBJ2-3; TRBD2 matches at 11 bases. Germline lookup yields CDR1 SQVTM and CDR2 ANQGSEA. This CDR3 has 13 residues. The CDR3 DNA sequence: TGCAGCTCAACTAGCGGGAGAGGGGATACGCAGTATTTC. It is translated as CSSTSGRGDTQYF.

This clonotype has at least ten counts. This chain links TRBV7-8 with TRBJ1-1; D uncertain. Germline V gene data show CDR1 as SGHVS and CDR2 as FQNEAQ. V shed 1 base and J shed 9 bases, with 12 bases lying between them. The CDR3 length is 13 residues. As DNA, the CDR3 is TGTGCCAGCAGCTTAGGGGCGAACTATAAAGCTTTCTTT. This codes for CASSLGANYKAFF.

The count of this clonotype is one. The V call is TRBV3-1, the J call TRBJ2-1, with D perhaps TRBD1 (6 bases). The CDR3 length is 20 residues. Trimming removed 4 bases from V and 5 bases from J, with 30 bases in between. Germline lookup yields CDR1 LGHDT and CDR2 YNNKEL (reference sequence). Written as DNA, the CDR3 is TGTGCCAGCAGCCGAGGTCCCCGAGCAGTGGTAGGGGACAAGGACAATGAGCAGTTCTTC. Protein product: CASSRGPRAVVGDKDNEQFF.

V is TRBV29-1 and J is TRBJ2-3; 16 bases are shared with TRBD2. V lost 7 bases, J lost 4 bases, and 14 bases stayed unmatched. CDR1 is SQVTM, CDR2 ANQGSEA, per germline. The CDR3 length is 18 residues. CDR3 in amino acids: CSASGGLAGGPSPDTQYF. The CDR3 DNA follows: TGCAGCGCCTCAGGGGGACTAGCGGGAGGGCCATCCCCAGATACGCAGTATTTT.

This clonotype occurred many times. One end of the junction fails to match germline, which may point to a read error. J is TRBJ1-1 and V is TRBV29-1; TRBD1 agrees at 9 bases. The germline CDR1 and CDR2 sequences are SQVTM and ANQGSEA. This CDR3 has 13 amino acids. The CDR3 DNA reads TGCAGCGCCGGGACAGGGAGTCAGACTGAAGCTTTTTTT. Translation: CSAGTGSQTEAFF.

As to this clonotype: Given the absence of the conserved phenylalanine or tryptophan at the CDR3 end, a read error is likely. The chain joins TRBV7-9 to TRBJ2-7; TRBD1 matches at 11 bases. The CDR3 sequence is 21 residues long. Germline V gene sequence: CDR1 SEHNR, CDR2 FQNEAQ (reference sequence). The CDR3 sequence is CASSLGASQPPWTGGFHEQYL. CDR3 DNA sequence: TGTGCCAGTAGCTTAGGGGCTAGCCAACCCCCTTGGACAGGGGGCTTCCACGAGCAGTACCTC.

The J gene is TRBJ2-2, the V gene TRBV20-1; D perhaps matches TRBD2 (5 bases). The germline gives CDR1 DFQATT, CDR2 SNEGSKA (reference sequence). The germline V and J ends were trimmed by 6 bases and 4 bases, with 15 bases remaining between them. This CDR3 has 14 residues. The CDR3 loop is CSAFNSRGTGELFF. Written as DNA, the CDR3 is TGCAGTGCCTTCAACTCCCGGGGCACCGGGGAGCTGTTTTTT.

This clonotype has ten or more counts. CDR3 loop: CASSQNLAGTQYF. The CDR3 DNA reads as TGTGCCAGCAGCCAAAATTTAGCGGGTACGCAGTATTTT. J is TRBJ2-3 and V is TRBV7-8; 7 nucleotides agree with TRBD2. Germline lookup yields CDR1 SGHVS and CDR2 FQNEAQ. The J segment lost 8 bases and the V segment lost 5 bases, leaving 7 bases of the junction unmatched. CDR3 length: 13 amino acids.

This clonotype showed up many times. The chain carries TRBV5-6 and TRBJ2-6; TRBD1 aligns across 11 bases. The CDR3 has 20 residues. The V gene's germline CDR1 is SGHDT and CDR2 YYEEEE. V was clipped by 4 bases and J by 0 bases; unmatched bases: 12. The CDR3 loop is CASSPRRGQGDHSGANVLTF. The CDR3 DNA is TGTGCCAGCAGCCCTCGGAGGGGACAGGGGGATCACTCTGGGGCCAACGTCCTGACTTTC.

This clonotype was counted at least ten times. This rearrangement joins TRBV7-8 to TRBJ1-1; no definite D call. Between the trimmed V and J ends, which lost 1 base and 7 bases, there was a span of 10 bases. The CDR3 totals 13 residues. Germline CDR1 SGHVS, CDR2 FQNEAQ. The CDR3 DNA is TGTGCCAGCAGCTTAGTGCTGGCTGGTGAAGCTTTCTTT. Its translation: CASSLVLAGEAFF.

This clonotype was detected ten times or more. V usage is TRBV10-2 and J usage is TRBJ2-1; 8 nucleotides line up with TRBD1. Germline lookup yields CDR1 WSHSY and CDR2 SAAADI. Germline trimming cut 6 bases from V and 2 bases from J; bases unmatched to any gene: 0. The CDR3 has 13 amino acids. The CDR3 DNA reads as TGCGCCAGCAGGGACAGGGCCTACAATGAGCAGTTCTTC. It specifies CASRDRAYNEQFF.

This clonotype was picked up a small number of times. The CDR3 DNA reads TGTGCCAGCAGCTTCAACGCGGGGTACGAGCAGTACTTC. Translated: CASSFNAGYEQYF. This chain connects TRBV3-1 to TRBJ2-7, with D possibly being TRBD2 (6 bases). The ends were cut back, 5 bases at V and 4 bases at J, with 12 bases in the middle. Germline CDR1 is LGHDT and CDR2 is YNNKEL (reference sequence). The length of the CDR3 is 13 residues.

Many counts were recorded for this clonotype. V and J are TRBV11-2 and TRBJ2-3, with D tentatively TRBD2 (5 bases). Germline values: CDR1 SGHAT, CDR2 FQNNGV. The V and J ends lost 0 bases and 0 bases respectively, with 10 bases between them. The CDR3 totals 16 residues. In DNA form, the CDR3 reads TGTGCCAGCAGCTTAGATGGAAGGACTAGCACAGATACGCAGTATTTT. Residues: CASSLDGRTSTDTQYF.

Comment on this clonotype: This may stem from a read error, because a much larger clone lies one nucleotide away. J is TRBJ2-3 and V is TRBV19; D is uncertain. The CDR3 totals 11 residues. Germline-derived CDR1 and CDR2 are LNHDA and SQIVND (reference sequence). The CDR3 DNA is TGTACCAGTAGTATTGGGGATACGCAGTATTTT. It translates to CTSSIGDTQYF.

This clonotype has at least ten counts. This chain connects TRBV6-4 to TRBJ2-1, with TRBD2 matching over 8 bases. CDR1 and CDR2 from the germline V gene are MRHNA and SNTAGT. The CDR3 is 14 residues long. J gave up 9 bases and V 2 bases, and 6 bases lay outside the gene matches. The CDR3 DNA sequence: TGTGCCAGCAGTGACAGCGGGAGTCTTAGTGAGCAGTTCTTC. Translation gives CASSDSGSLSEQFF.

On this clonotype itself: A much larger clone lies one base from this, so it may be a read error. V gene TRBV5-5 combines with J gene TRBJ1-1; D is unclear. Germline-derived CDR1 and CDR2 are SGHKS and YYEKEE (reference sequence). The CDR3 extends over 16 amino acids. Here the CDR3 reads CASNLALGPSNTEAFF. The CDR3 region has the DNA TGTGCCAGCAACTTGGCCTTAGGACCGTCAAACACTGAAGCTTTCTTT.

This clonotype has ten or more counts. This chain links TRBV7-2 with TRBJ2-1; D is unclear. The V end was cut by 1 base, the J end by 6 bases, with 13 bases between. The germline gives CDR1 SGHTA, CDR2 FQGNSA. CDR3 length: 15 residues. CDR3 in amino acids: CASSLVGVAGNEQFF. DNA of the CDR3: TGTGCCAGCAGCTTAGTTGGAGTTGCCGGCAATGAGCAGTTCTTC.

V usage is TRBV11-3 and J usage is TRBJ2-3, with 10 positions matching TRBD2. After removal of 5 bases from V and 3 bases from J, the junction contained 2 bases not matched to a gene. Germline CDR1 reads SGHNT; CDR2 reads YENEEA. The CDR3 covers 14 residues. CDR3 in amino acids: CASSPSGRTDTQYF. The CDR3 coding sequence is TGTGCCAGCAGCCCTAGCGGGAGAACAGATACGCAGTATTTT. Drawing the rest from reference TRBV11-3 and TRBJ2-3, the complete variable domain is EAGVVQSPRYKIIEKKQPVAFWCNPISGHNTLYWYLQNLGQGPELLIRYENEEAVDDSQLPKDRFSAERLKGVDSTLKIQPAELGDSAVYLCASSPSGRTDTQYFGPGTRLTVL.

This clonotype was recorded at least ten times. The chain combines TRBV20-1 with TRBJ2-7; 7 bases align to TRBD1. The CDR3 contains 16 residues. Germline-derived CDR1 and CDR2 are DFQATT and SNEGSKA (reference sequence). V trimming: 6 bases; J trimming: 1 base; junction bases outside the gene matches: 15. The CDR3 region has the DNA TGCAGTGCGACGAGACAGGGTTTCTCCGTGTCCTACGAGCAGTACTTC. Translated: CSATRQGFSVSYEQYF.